These 25 T cell receptor beta chains originate from one sample sequenced in a study of T cell repertoires in cytomegalovirus infection. TCRdb ran MiXCR on the reads and lists one entry per CDR3 protein. Of 300,000 to 400,000 distinct CDR3 sequences listed, about a sixth are singletons. The source material was PBMCs. These receptor sequences come from a human donor in good health (CMV status not recorded). Some clones in this sample may be carry-over from other donors' samples.

This clonotype was counted ten times or more. V and J are TRBV7-9 and TRBJ1-5; perhaps TRBD1 as D (5 bases). Trimming took 1 base from V and 0 from J, leaving 7 bases between them. The CDR3 sequence is 15 residues long. The germline V gene has CDR1 SEHNR and CDR2 FQNEAQ (reference sequence). The CDR3 protein is CASSLGDASNQPQHF. The CDR3 DNA reads TGTGCCAGCAGCTTAGGGGACGCTAGCAATCAGCCCCAGCATTTT.

Ten or more counts support this clonotype. The V and J genes are TRBV12-3 or TRBV12-4 and TRBJ1-5; no firm D call. V lost 3 bases to trimming and J lost 9 bases, with 9 bases between them. The CDR3 consists of 12 residues. The CDR3 DNA is TGTGCCAGCAGTTTTACCTTTAGGCCCCAGCATTTT. Amino acid sequence: CASSFTFRPQHF.

This clonotype appeared many times. The chain has TRBV5-6 and TRBJ2-3, with 9 bases identical to TRBD2. Germline V gives CDR1 SGHDT, CDR2 YYEEEE. The CDR3 covers 16 residues. V trimming: 1 base; J trimming: 2 bases; junction bases outside the gene matches: 5. The CDR3 nucleotides read TGTGCCAGCAGCTTGAAAACTAGCGGGTTCACAGATACGCAGTATTTT. Residues: CASSLKTSGFTDTQYF.

The chain combines TRBV20-1 with TRBJ2-1; D call uncertain. Between the trimmed V and J ends, which lost 0 bases and 8 bases, there was a span of 11 bases. This CDR3 has 13 residues. Germline loops: CDR1 DFQATT, CDR2 SNEGSKA (reference sequence). CDR3 bases: TGCAGTGCTAGAGAACCCAACGCTGATGAGCAGTTCTTC. This gives the protein CSAREPNADEQFF.

This clonotype has a handful of counts. The V call is TRBV5-6, the J call TRBJ1-1, with D hard to call. This CDR3 contains 14 residues. Germline loops: CDR1 SGHDT, CDR2 YYEEEE. Trimming stripped 1 base from V and 3 bases from J, with 10 bases between. CDR3 sequence reads: CASSLTGFHTEAFF. The CDR3 region has the DNA TGTGCCAGCAGCTTGACGGGGTTTCACACTGAAGCTTTCTTT.

This clonotype came up many times. The chain recombines TRBV7-2 with TRBJ2-1; perhaps D is TRBD1 or TRBD2 (5 bases each). CDR1 is SGHTA and CDR2 is FQGNSA in the germline V gene. Deletions cut 9 bases from V and 12 bases from J, with 27 bases between. This CDR3 spans 15 amino acids. CDR3 coding DNA: TGTGCCAGTTCTCTCCAGGGACGGCTAGCAGTCCTGCAGTTCTTC. Its translation is CASSLQGRLAVLQFF.

This clonotype was recorded at least ten times. V is TRBV10-3 and J is TRBJ2-3, with D possibly TRBD2 on 6 matching bases. The CDR3 sequence is 11 residues long. Trimming took 10 bases from V and 3 from J, leaving 8 bases between them. Germline CDR1 and CDR2: ENHRY and SYGVKD. Here the CDR3 reads CATSGTDTQYF. In DNA, the CDR3 is TGTGCCACCAGCGGGACAGATACGCAGTATTTT.

The rearrangement uses TRBV10-3 and TRBJ2-1; D is unclear. Looked up from germline, CDR1 is ENHRY and CDR2 is SYGVKD. V shed 3 bases and J shed 5 bases, with 8 bases lying between them. This CDR3 region has 13 residues. CDR3 DNA: TGTGCCATCAGTGATCGCTGGGACAATGAGCAGTTCTTC. Protein: CAISDRWDNEQFF.

The CDR3 spells CASSLAKGTVKGLGQPQHF. Written as DNA, the CDR3 is TGTGCCAGCAGCTTAGCGAAGGGGACAGTAAAGGGGTTGGGTCAGCCCCAGCATTTT. The chain joins TRBV7-2 to TRBJ1-5; 7 bases align to TRBD1. V shed 0 bases, J shed 6 bases, and the junction held 17 bases outside the gene matches. Germline V gives CDR1 SGHTA, CDR2 FQGNSA. There are 19 residues in the CDR3. Full variable domain (missing parts from reference TRBV7-2 and TRBJ1-5): GAGVSQSPSNKVTEKGKDVELRCDPISGHTALYWYRQSLGQGLEFLIYFQGNSAPDKSGLPSDRFSAERTGGSVSTLTIQRTQQEDSAVYLCASSLAKGTVKGLGQPQHFGDGTRLSIL.

In this sample, this clonotype turned up many times. The chain carries TRBV7-2 and TRBJ2-3; TRBD2 matches at 7 bases. Germline CDR1 and CDR2: SGHTA and FQGNSA. J gave up 3 bases and V 5 bases, and 5 bases lay outside the gene matches. The CDR3 covers 14 residues. The CDR3 DNA sequence: TGTGCCAGCAGCCCCGGACTAGATACAGATACGCAGTATTTT. This encodes CASSPGLDTDTQYF.

This clonotype was counted many times. The rearrangement links TRBV7-2 to TRBJ2-5; no definite D call. Between the trimmed V and J ends, which lost 5 bases and 1 base, there was a span of 5 bases. The CDR3 runs to 12 residues. Germline assignment: CDR1 SGHTA and CDR2 FQGNSA. The CDR3 here is CASSDPQETQYF. In DNA form, the CDR3 reads TGTGCCAGCAGCGACCCCCAAGAGACCCAGTACTTC.

This clonotype was detected ten times or more. This sequence joins TRBV7-9 and TRBJ1-1, with D possibly being TRBD1 (5 bases). Germline V gives CDR1 SEHNR, CDR2 FQNEAQ (reference sequence). The V end was cut by 6 bases, the J end by 5 bases, with 16 bases between. The CDR3 contains 14 residues. The CDR3 loop reads CASSREGLRTEAFF. The CDR3 bases are TGTGCCAGCAGTCGGGAGGGGCTCCGGACTGAAGCTTTCTTT. Supplemented by reference TRBV7-9 and TRBJ1-1, the full variable domain reads DTGVSQNPRHKITKRGQNVTFRCDPISEHNRLYWYRQTLGQGPEFLTYFQNEAQLEKSRLLSDRFSAERPKGSFSTLEIQRTEQGDSAMYLCASSREGLRTEAFFGQGTRLTVV.

This clonotype was observed a few times. V is TRBV20-1 and J is TRBJ1-1; D call uncertain. The CDR3 sequence is 14 residues long. V gave up 3 bases and J gave up 2 bases, with 13 bases separating them. CDR1 and CDR2 from the germline V gene are DFQATT and SNEGSKA (reference sequence). CDR3 in amino acids: CSARDFGVNTEAFF. CDR3 bases: TGCAGTGCTAGGGATTTCGGAGTTAACACTGAAGCTTTCTTT.

The rearrangement links TRBV2 to TRBJ2-2; D not certain. This CDR3 is built from 13 residues. Germline V gives CDR1 SNHLY, CDR2 FYNNEI. The ends were cut back, 4 bases at V and 3 bases at J, with 6 bases in the middle. CDR3 sequence (DNA): TGTGCCAGCAGTGTTGGGTACACCGGGGAGCTGTTTTTT. Translating gives CASSVGYTGELFF.

Many counts were recorded for this clonotype. This chain links TRBV7-2 with TRBJ1-3; no definite D call. Germline CDR1 and CDR2: SGHTA and FQGNSA. V lost 5 bases, J lost 0 bases, and 11 bases lay in between. This CDR3 is 15 amino acids long. CDR3 sequence (DNA): TGTGCCAGCAGCGCGACGGCGAGCTCTGGAAACACCATATATTTT. Amino acid sequence: CASSATASSGNTIYF. The variable domain in full, with the rest retrieved from reference TRBV7-2 and TRBJ1-3, is GAGVSQSPSNKVTEKGKDVELRCDPISGHTALYWYRQSLGQGLEFLIYFQGNSAPDKSGLPSDRFSAERTGGSVSTLTIQRTQQEDSAVYLCASSATASSGNTIYFGEGSWLTVV.

In its sample, this clonotype was seen many times. V usage is TRBV7-2 and J usage is TRBJ1-6, with a tentative D call TRBD1 (6 bases). V lost 5 bases, J lost 8 bases, and 13 bases lay in between. Germline V gene lookup returns CDR1 SGHTA and CDR2 FQGNSA. The CDR3 is made up of 14 amino acids. The chain's CDR3 is CASSLTGSYSPLHF. In DNA form, the CDR3 reads TGTGCCAGCAGCCTCACAGGGAGTTATTCACCCCTCCACTTT. The whole variable domain, remainder taken from reference TRBV7-2 and TRBJ1-6, is GAGVSQSPSNKVTEKGKDVELRCDPISGHTALYWYRQSLGQGLEFLIYFQGNSAPDKSGLPSDRFSAERTGGSVSTLTIQRTQQEDSAVYLCASSLTGSYSPLHFGNGTRLTVT.

There are a few counts of this clonotype. The rearrangement joins TRBV11-2 to TRBJ2-7; 7 bases match TRBD1. Germline V lookup: CDR1 SGHAT, CDR2 FQNNGV. The J segment lost 2 bases and the V segment lost 1 base, leaving 5 bases of the junction unmatched. This CDR3 region has 15 residues. The CDR3, as DNA: TGTGCCAGCAGCTTAGGGGGACAGATCGCCTACGAGCAGTACTTC. Translated, it gives CASSLGGQIAYEQYF.

This clonotype was seen more than once but under ten times. The genes are TRBV7-2 and TRBJ2-2, with TRBD2 as a possible D gene (6 bases). The ends were cut back, 4 bases at V and 3 bases at J, with 15 bases in the middle. This CDR3 comprises 16 residues. Germline V gene data show CDR1 as SGHTA and CDR2 as FQGNSA. The CDR3 sequence is CASSSAEGRHTGELFF. In DNA form, the CDR3 reads TGTGCCAGCAGCTCAGCGGAGGGCCGCCACACCGGGGAGCTGTTTTTT.

This clonotype was counted at least ten times. This chain joins TRBV7-2 and TRBJ2-3, with 13 nucleotides matching TRBD2. This CDR3 comprises 17 residues. Germline lookup yields CDR1 SGHTA and CDR2 FQGNSA. V was pared by 5 bases and J by 1 base, with 6 bases of the junction left unmatched. CDR3 residues: CASSDRTSGGGTDTQYF. The CDR3 region has the DNA TGTGCCAGCAGCGACAGGACTAGCGGGGGTGGCACAGATACGCAGTATTTT.

There are many counts of this clonotype. CDR3 loop: CASPGLAGSDTQYF. The CDR3 bases are TGTGCCAGTCCAGGACTAGCGGGGTCAGATACGCAGTATTTT. The chain carries TRBV6-1 and TRBJ2-3; 12 bases are a match to TRBD2. This CDR3 is 14 amino acids long. Germline lookup yields CDR1 MNHNS and CDR2 SASEGT. Losses at the gene ends were 9 bases for V and 4 bases for J; bases not matched to a gene: 5.

This clonotype was observed many times. The J gene is TRBJ2-2, the V gene TRBV20-1, with TRBD1 matching 7 bases. This CDR3 is built from 17 residues. Trimming removed 5 bases from V and 3 bases from J; junction bases left unmatched: 15. The V gene's germline CDR1 is DFQATT and CDR2 SNEGSKA (reference sequence). The CDR3 here is CSAQTRGGQGDTGELFF. The CDR3 coding sequence is TGCAGTGCTCAAACAAGAGGTGGTCAGGGGGACACCGGGGAGCTGTTTTTT.

The chain recombines TRBV4-3 with TRBJ2-3; D is possibly TRBD1 (6 bases). Trimming removed 0 bases from V and 4 bases from J, with 32 bases in between. Germline CDR1 reads LGHNA; CDR2 reads YSLEER. The CDR3 contains 22 residues. CDR3 loop: CASSQDRQIGTRELETPDTQYF. For the CDR3, the DNA is TGCGCCAGCAGCCAAGATCGCCAAATCGGGACAAGGGAATTAGAGACGCCAGATACGCAGTATTTT.

In this sample, this clonotype turned up a few times. The V and J genes are TRBV27 and TRBJ2-7, with TRBD2 as a possible D gene (5 bases). V lost 6 bases and J lost 6, with 12 bases in between. Germline V gene sequence: CDR1 MNHEY, CDR2 SMNVEV (reference sequence). The CDR3 length is 12 residues. CDR3 sequence reads: CASSRGPAEQYF. CDR3 in DNA: TGTGCCAGCAGCCGAGGGCCTGCCGAGCAGTACTTC.

This clonotype turned up a few times. The rearrangement joins TRBV19 to TRBJ2-3; TRBD2 might be the D (5 bases). Germline CDR1 is LNHDA and CDR2 is SQIVND (reference sequence). The CDR3 loop spans 15 amino acids. With 7 bases removed from V and 4 bases from J, the gap between germline ends came to 18 bases. The DNA for the CDR3 is TGTGCCAGTACCCGGTCGGGGAGTGGCGCAGATACGCAGTATTTT. It specifies CASTRSGSGADTQYF.

This clonotype has just a few counts. The genes are TRBV5-5 and TRBJ2-3; D is uncertain. CDR1 SGHKS and CDR2 YYEKEE come from the germline V gene (reference sequence). Trimming removed 7 bases from V and 5 bases from J, with 8 bases in between. The CDR3 loop spans 11 amino acids. The CDR3 loop reads CASDRRDTQYF. Here the CDR3 DNA reads TGTGCCAGCGACCGTAGAGATACGCAGTATTTT.